The clone carrying this TCR beta chain was detected once. This entry comes from a study of blood T cell repertoires in COVID-19. Background on the study: From the United States, Italy and Spain came samples of acute and convalescent COVID-19. Sample material is recorded as cDNA or gDNA derived from T cells, B-cell-depleted T cells, or PBMCs.

Authors' processing steps: Reference gene primer amplification in the assay estimated nucleated cell counts. Some clones are missing from TCRdb's copy, which holds only in-frame ones; the method was immunoSEQ multiplex PCR. That table supplies the V and J calls and clone size; D and trimming were determined from the DNA. This table holds 65,000 to 70,000 clones, roughly 80% found once. Per germline, CDR1 LNHDA and CDR2 SQIVND (reference sequence). V was pared by 3 bases and J by 0 bases, with 8 bases between. The CDR3 spans 14 residues. The sample consisted of peripheral blood. V is TRBV19 and J is TRBJ1-2; D is unresolved. This clonotype was sampled from a man aged 60 to 75 with acute or convalescent COVID-19. CDR3 in DNA: TGTGCCAGTAGTATGAGGATCTCTAACTATGGCTACACCTTC. Translated: CASSMRISNYGYTF.